Sequencing of this TCR beta chain was carried out in a study of blood T cells in healthy people across ages. Alongside a J-beta primer mix, a sample-barcoded 5' primer served in a second PCR lasting about 6 to 12 cycles. From the 5' RACE reads, TCRdb called clonotypes with MiXCR, one entry per CDR3 protein. Of hundreds of thousands of distinct CDR3 sequences in the sample, around a fifth were seen once. Trimming removed 2 bases at V and 2 bases at J, with 9 bases between. The CDR3 loop spans 15 amino acids. Per germline, CDR1 MNHNY and CDR2 SVGAGI (reference sequence). This clonotype was found many times. Its target is unknown. Regarding the study as a whole: Any changes in expanded clonotypes were possibly confounded, as donor CMV status remained unknown.

The sequence came from a man between 65 and 85 years old in good health. This sequence joins TRBV6-6 and TRBJ1-4, with D perhaps TRBD1 (6 bases). Sequencing was performed on blood. The CDR3 nucleotides read TGTGCCAGCAGTTACGGGGGGCGGACTAATGAAAAACTGTTTTTT. Translating it yields CASSYGGRTNEKLFF.